This T cell receptor beta chain was identified in a study of OX40 agonist ivuxolimab in advanced cancers. Background on the study: Enrollees could have had prior anti-PD-1, anti-PD-L1 or anti-CTLA-4 therapy, which about 40% had received. Study-level results: Still undetermined is the antigen specificity of the expanded peripheral T cells. More expanded clones were seen, on average, in CD8+ T cells than in CD4+.

As to this clone: The target antigen is unknown.

Generated by immunoSEQ multiplex PCR, the TCRdb table keeps only in-frame clones and is missing some. This table has around 67,000 clones, roughly four fifths appearing once. J gave up 2 bases and V 4 bases, and 12 bases lay outside the gene matches. The CDR3 totals 17 residues. Germline assignment: CDR1 SGHDT and CDR2 YYEEEE. Material: CD4+ or CD8+ T cells sorted from blood, obtained in a trial of the OX40 agonist ivuxolimab. This chain uses TRBV5-6 with TRBJ2-1, with 7 bases fitting TRBD2. This sequence originates from an adult with an advanced solid tumor such as melanoma, head and neck, liver or kidney cancer. The CDR3 reads CASSPLRLAFTYNEQFF. The CDR3 coding sequence is TGTGCCAGCAGCCCCCTTAGACTAGCCTTCACCTACAATGAGCAGTTCTTC. Full variable domain (remainder filled in from reference TRBV5-6 and TRBJ2-1): DAGVTQSPTHLIKTRGQQVTLRCSPKSGHDTVSWYQQALGQGPQFIFQYYEEEERQRGNFPDRFSGHQFPNYSSELNVNALLLGDSALYLCASSPLRLAFTYNEQFFGPGTRLTVL.